These 11 T cell receptor beta chains were sequenced from one sample in a study of T cell responses to AZD1222 COVID-19 vaccine. Repertoires were generated with immunoSEQ multiplex PCR, while TCRdb's copy carries only in-frame clones and drops some. The sample includes about 150,000 clones, 91% of them seen just once. The input for sequencing was peripheral blood, taken on day 0 of AZD1222 vaccination. Receptors originate from an adult in good health.

The chain couples TRBV18 to TRBJ2-5; D is perhaps TRBD2 (6 bases). This CDR3 is 13 amino acids long. V was shortened by 6 bases and J by 1 base, with 9 bases between the two germline ends. Germline CDR1 KGHSH, CDR2 LQKENI. Written as DNA, the CDR3 is TGTGCCAGCTCGGGGGACTTCCAAGAGACCCAGTACTTC. It is translated as CASSGDFQETQYF.

This chain joins TRBV7-2 and TRBJ1-2; the match to TRBD1 covers 8 bases. V trimming: 5 bases; J trimming: 1 base; junction bases outside the gene matches: 0. Germline values: CDR1 SGHTA, CDR2 FQGNSA. This CDR3 region has 13 residues. The CDR3: CASSTGGNYGYTF. The CDR3 coding sequence is TGTGCCAGCAGCACAGGGGGTAACTATGGCTACACCTTC.

CDR3 DNA sequence: TGCGCCAGCAGCCAAGACGGGGGATACAATGAGCAGTTCTTC. Amino acid sequence: CASSQDGGYNEQFF. This chain joins TRBV4-3 and TRBJ2-1; tentatively, D is TRBD2 (6 bases). V lost 0 bases and J lost 4, with 7 bases in between. Germline-derived CDR1 and CDR2 are LGHNA and YSLEER. CDR3 length equals 14 residues.

This chain connects TRBV28 to TRBJ2-7; D perhaps matches TRBD2 (6 bases). Germline V gene data show CDR1 as MDHEN and CDR2 as SYDVKM. The CDR3 is 13 amino acids. The V and J ends lost 5 bases and 5 bases respectively, with 13 bases between them. The CDR3, as DNA: TGTGCCAGCAGTCCACGTTCGGGGGACGAGCAGTACTTC. It translates to CASSPRSGDEQYF.

This chain joins TRBV5-1 and TRBJ1-1, with a weak D call TRBD1 (5 bases). The V end lost 2 bases, the J end lost 1 base, and 15 bases lay between the germline ends. Germline V CDR1 and CDR2: SGHRS, YFSETQ. The CDR3 length is 16 residues. CDR3 loop: CASSFGPGTSNTEAFF. The DNA for the CDR3 is TGCGCCAGCAGCTTCGGACCCGGGACTTCGAACACTGAAGCTTTCTTT.

The chain couples TRBV6-5 to TRBJ1-2; D gene uncertain. Germline V lookup: CDR1 MNHEY, CDR2 SVGAGI. CDR3 length: 14 residues. The V gene lost 6 bases and the J gene lost 5 bases, with 16 bases spanning the gap. The CDR3 region is CASRHPVAVYGYTF. CDR3 sequence (DNA): TGTGCCAGCAGGCATCCGGTGGCCGTGTATGGCTACACCTTC.

V gene TRBV4-2 combines with J gene TRBJ2-5, with 7 nucleotides matching TRBD1. CDR1 is LGHNA and CDR2 is YNFKEQ in the germline V gene. V shed 4 bases and J 5 bases; nucleotides not matched to a gene: 10. CDR3 size: 15 residues. CDR3 bases: TGTGCCAGCAGCCGACGGGACAGCAGGGATGAGACCCAGTACTTC. This sequence encodes CASSRRDSRDETQYF.

The chain is built from TRBV19 and TRBJ1-1; D is perhaps TRBD1 (5 bases). This CDR3 has 15 amino acids. Germline V lookup: CDR1 LNHDA, CDR2 SQIVND (reference sequence). The germline V and J ends were trimmed by 6 bases and 1 base, with 15 bases remaining between them. This chain's CDR3 is CASSPQGPGNTEAFF. For the CDR3, the DNA is TGTGCCAGTAGCCCTCAGGGTCCGGGGAACACTGAAGCTTTCTTT.

The V call is TRBV19, the J call TRBJ1-2; D is ambiguous. The CDR3 has 13 amino acids. Germline CDR1 is LNHDA and CDR2 is SQIVND (reference sequence). V was cut by 3 bases and J by 8 bases, with 13 bases left in between. The CDR3: CASSMSEGPGYTF. The CDR3 DNA reads TGTGCCAGTAGTATGTCAGAGGGTCCGGGCTACACCTTC.

This clone was recorded once. The J gene is TRBJ1-4, the V gene TRBV5-4; the D is unclear. Deletions cut 0 bases from V and 7 bases from J, with 13 bases between. Germline CDR1 is SGHNT and CDR2 is YYREEE (reference sequence). The CDR3 covers 15 residues. The CDR3, as DNA: TGTGCCAGCAGCTTGGATTCGGGGAGAACTGAAAAACTGTTTTTT. Its protein is CASSLDSGRTEKLFF.

The chain recombines TRBV6-5 with TRBJ2-3; the D gene is possibly TRBD2 (6 bases). The V gene's germline CDR1 is MNHEY and CDR2 SVGAGI. The CDR3 has 14 amino acids. V was shortened by 7 bases and J by 2 bases, with 13 bases between the two germline ends. CDR3 loop: CASTPGLNTDTQYF. The CDR3 nucleotides are TGTGCCAGCACCCCGGGACTGAACACAGATACGCAGTATTTT.